These 4 T cell receptor beta chains were all obtained from the same sample, sequenced in a study of post-analysis software for immune sequencing data. Sequencing libraries made from TCR beta cDNA carried unique molecular identifiers. TCRdb processed the PCR reads anew with MiXCR; each CDR3 protein has one entry. The sample lists about 260,000 distinct CDR3 sequences; 36% were seen once. Study conclusions and caveats: There were five TRBV segments more frequent in patients than controls, and TRBV5-6, TRBV5-1 and TRBV20-1 were among them.

Antigens for these TCRs are unknown. Sequencing was carried out using blood. Receptors were obtained from a girl aged 10 to 17 with multiple sclerosis.

This clonotype has at least ten counts. V is TRBV7-9 and J is TRBJ2-5; D may match TRBD1 or TRBD2 (6 bases each). Germline V gene data show CDR1 as SEHNR and CDR2 as FQNEAQ (reference sequence). This CDR3 contains 13 residues. V shed 2 bases and J shed 7 bases, with 11 bases lying between them. CDR3 nucleotide sequence: TGTGCCAGCAGCTTACGGGGGCAGGGGACCCAGTACTTC. This translates into CASSLRGQGTQYF.

This clonotype has more than one count but fewer than ten. CDR3 bases: TGCAGCGCTTGGACAGGGCTCACCGGGGAGCTGTTTTTT. This gives the protein CSAWTGLTGELFF. V usage is TRBV29-1 and J usage is TRBJ2-2, with TRBD1 identical over 8 bases. J lost 4 bases, V lost 7 bases, and 5 bases had no gene match. CDR1 and CDR2 (germline): SQVTM, ANQGSEA. The CDR3 runs 13 residues.

This clonotype came up many times. The chain uses TRBV20-1 and TRBJ2-5, with TRBD2 identical over 9 bases. Per germline, CDR1 DFQATT and CDR2 SNEGSKA (reference sequence). The CDR3 sequence is 14 residues long. The V and J ends lost 6 bases and 3 bases, in that order; junction bases with no gene match: 8. CDR3 sequence: CSARRGGREETQYF. CDR3 DNA sequence: TGCAGTGCCCGAAGGGGCGGGAGGGAAGAGACCCAGTACTTC.

The chain couples TRBV20-1 to TRBJ2-4; maybe TRBD2 (5 bases). The J call may be wrong; the DNA end is better matched by TRBJ2-7. CDR1 is DFQATT and CDR2 is SNEGSKA in the germline V gene (reference sequence). This CDR3 spans 12 amino acids. The CDR3 reads CSASFTGNEQYF. CDR3 sequence (DNA): TGCAGTGCTAGTTTTACGGGGAACGAGCAGTACTTC.